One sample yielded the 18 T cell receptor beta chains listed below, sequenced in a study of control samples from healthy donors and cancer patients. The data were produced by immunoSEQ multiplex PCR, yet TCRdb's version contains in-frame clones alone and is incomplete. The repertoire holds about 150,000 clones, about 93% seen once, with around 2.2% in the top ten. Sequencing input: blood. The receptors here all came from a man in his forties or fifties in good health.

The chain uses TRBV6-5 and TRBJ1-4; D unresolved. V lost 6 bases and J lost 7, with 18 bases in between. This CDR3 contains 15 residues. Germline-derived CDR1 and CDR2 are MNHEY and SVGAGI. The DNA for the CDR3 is TGTGCCAGCAGAGCACGACCGCCTTCTACTGAAAAACTGTTTTTT. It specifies CASRARPPSTEKLFF.

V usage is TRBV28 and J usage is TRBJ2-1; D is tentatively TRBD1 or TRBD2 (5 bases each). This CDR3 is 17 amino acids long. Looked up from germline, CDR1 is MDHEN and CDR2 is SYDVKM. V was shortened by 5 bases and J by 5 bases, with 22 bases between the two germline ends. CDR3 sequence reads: CASSETGTEDGHNEQFF. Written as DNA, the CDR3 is TGTGCCAGCAGTGAAACCGGGACCGAGGACGGTCACAATGAGCAGTTCTTC.

DNA of the CDR3: TGTGCCAGTAGTGCCCCCTCCGGGAACAGAAATGGCTACACCTTC. Its translation is CASSAPSGNRNGYTF. The V gene is TRBV19, the J gene TRBJ1-2; D is ambiguous. Trimming left V 5 bases short and J 6 bases short, with 19 bases between. The germline V gene has CDR1 LNHDA and CDR2 SQIVND (reference sequence). This CDR3 has 15 residues.

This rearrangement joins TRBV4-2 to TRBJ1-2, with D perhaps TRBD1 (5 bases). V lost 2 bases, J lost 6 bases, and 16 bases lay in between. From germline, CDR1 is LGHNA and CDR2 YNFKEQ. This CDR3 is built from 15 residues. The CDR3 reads CASSQSRGREDGYTF. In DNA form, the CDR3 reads TGTGCCAGCAGCCAATCTAGAGGCAGGGAGGATGGCTACACCTTC.

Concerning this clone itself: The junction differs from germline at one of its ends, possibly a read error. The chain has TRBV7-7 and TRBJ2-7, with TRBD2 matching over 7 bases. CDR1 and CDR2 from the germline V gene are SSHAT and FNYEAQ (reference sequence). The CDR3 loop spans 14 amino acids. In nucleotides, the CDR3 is TGTGCTAGCAGCCAAGCGGGGAATGAGGGGCCCCGGTACTTC. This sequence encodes CASSQAGNEGPRYF.

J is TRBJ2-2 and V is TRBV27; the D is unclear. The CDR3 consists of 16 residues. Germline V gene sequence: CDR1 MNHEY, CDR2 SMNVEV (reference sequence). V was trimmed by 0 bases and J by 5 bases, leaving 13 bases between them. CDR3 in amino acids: CASSLSRQVGTGELFF. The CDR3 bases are TGTGCCAGCAGTTTATCTAGACAAGTGGGTACCGGGGAGCTGTTTTTT.

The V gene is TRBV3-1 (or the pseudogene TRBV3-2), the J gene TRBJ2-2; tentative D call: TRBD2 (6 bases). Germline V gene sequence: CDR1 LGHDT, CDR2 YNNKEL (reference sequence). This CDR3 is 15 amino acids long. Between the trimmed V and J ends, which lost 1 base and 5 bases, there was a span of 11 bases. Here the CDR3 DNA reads TGTGCCAGCAGCCAAGGTAGTCGGGGGACCGGGGAGCTGTTTTTT. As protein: CASSQGSRGTGELFF.

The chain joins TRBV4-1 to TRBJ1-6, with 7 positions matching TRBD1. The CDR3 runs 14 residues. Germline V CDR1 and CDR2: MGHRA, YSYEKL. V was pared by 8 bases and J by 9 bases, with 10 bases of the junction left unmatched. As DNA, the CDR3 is TGCGCCAGCGTCGGGTGGCAGGGGGGTTCACCCCTCCACTTT. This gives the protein CASVGWQGGSPLHF.

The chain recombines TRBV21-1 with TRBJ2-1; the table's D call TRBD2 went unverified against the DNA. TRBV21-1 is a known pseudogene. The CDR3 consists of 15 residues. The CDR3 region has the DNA TGTGCCAGCAGTTTTACCCGGGACTACATCAATGAGCAGTTCTTC. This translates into CASSFTRDYINEQFF.

In nucleotides, the CDR3 is TGTGCCAGCAGTTGGCAGAGGGGTTCACCCCTCCACTTT. It encodes CASSWQRGSPLHF. The J gene is TRBJ1-6, the V gene TRBV28; a possible D gene is TRBD1 (5 bases). CDR1 is MDHEN, CDR2 SYDVKM, per germline. The CDR3 has 13 residues. Trimming took off 4 bases at V and 9 bases at J, with 10 bases between the two ends.

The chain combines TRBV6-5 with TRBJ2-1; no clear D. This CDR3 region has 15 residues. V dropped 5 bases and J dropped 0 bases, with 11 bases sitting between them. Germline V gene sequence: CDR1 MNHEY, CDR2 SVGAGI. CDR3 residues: CASSQSGSSYNEQFF. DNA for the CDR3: TGTGCCAGCAGTCAATCAGGCAGCTCCTACAATGAGCAGTTCTTC.

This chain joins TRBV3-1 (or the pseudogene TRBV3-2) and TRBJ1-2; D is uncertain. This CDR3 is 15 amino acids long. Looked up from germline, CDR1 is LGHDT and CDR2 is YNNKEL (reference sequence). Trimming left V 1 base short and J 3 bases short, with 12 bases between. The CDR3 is CASSQGSGVYYGYTF. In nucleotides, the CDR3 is TGTGCCAGCAGCCAAGGATCTGGGGTTTACTATGGCTACACCTTC.

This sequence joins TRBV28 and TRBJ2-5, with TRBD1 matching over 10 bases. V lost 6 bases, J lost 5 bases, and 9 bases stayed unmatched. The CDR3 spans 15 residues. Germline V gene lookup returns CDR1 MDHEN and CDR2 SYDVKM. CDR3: CASRPRQGARETQYF. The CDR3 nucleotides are TGTGCCAGCAGGCCCCGACAGGGGGCAAGGGAGACCCAGTACTTC.

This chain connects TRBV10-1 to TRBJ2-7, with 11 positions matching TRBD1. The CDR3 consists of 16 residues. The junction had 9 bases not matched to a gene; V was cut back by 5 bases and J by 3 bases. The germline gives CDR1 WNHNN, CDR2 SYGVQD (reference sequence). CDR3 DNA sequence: TGCGCCAGCAGTACCTCAAGGGACAGGGGGATCTACGAGCAGTACTTC. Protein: CASSTSRDRGIYEQYF.

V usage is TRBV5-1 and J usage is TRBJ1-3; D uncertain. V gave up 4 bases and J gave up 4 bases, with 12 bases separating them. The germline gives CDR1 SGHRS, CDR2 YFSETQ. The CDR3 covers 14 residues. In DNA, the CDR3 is TGCGCCAGCAGCCAAGGGTGGAGGGGAAACACCATATATTTT. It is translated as CASSQGWRGNTIYF.

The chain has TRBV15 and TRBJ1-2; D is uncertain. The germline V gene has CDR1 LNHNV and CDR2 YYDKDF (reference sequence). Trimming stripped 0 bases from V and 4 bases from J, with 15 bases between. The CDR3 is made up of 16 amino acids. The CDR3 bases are TGTGCCACCAGCAGAGATGTCCCCGGGCTCCGCTATGGCTACACCTTC. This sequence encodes CATSRDVPGLRYGYTF.

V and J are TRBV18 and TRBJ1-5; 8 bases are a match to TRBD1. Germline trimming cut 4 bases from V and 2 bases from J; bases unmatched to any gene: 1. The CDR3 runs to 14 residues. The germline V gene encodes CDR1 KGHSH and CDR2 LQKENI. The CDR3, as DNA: TGTGCCAGCTCACTGACAGGGGGCAATCAGCCCCAGCATTTT. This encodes CASSLTGGNQPQHF. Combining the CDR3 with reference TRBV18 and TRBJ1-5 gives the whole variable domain NAGVMQNPRHLVRRRGQEARLRCSPMKGHSHVYWYRQLPEEGLKFMVYLQKENIIDESGMPKERFSAEFPKEGPSILRIQQVVRGDSAAYFCASSLTGGNQPQHFGDGTRLSIL.

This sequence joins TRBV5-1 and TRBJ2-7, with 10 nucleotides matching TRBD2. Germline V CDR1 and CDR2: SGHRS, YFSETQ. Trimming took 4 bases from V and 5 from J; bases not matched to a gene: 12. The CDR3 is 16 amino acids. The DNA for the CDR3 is TGCGCCAGCAGCCTCCGTCAGCGGGAGGGCCGCGACGAGCAGTACTTC. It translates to CASSLRQREGRDEQYF.